This T cell receptor (beta chain) was profiled in a study of response to subunit inactivated influenza vaccine. CDR1 and CDR2 from the germline V gene are SQVTM and ANQGSEA. V shed 7 bases and J shed 5 bases, with 17 bases lying between them. CDR3 size: 13 residues. This clonotype was detected many times. TCRdb independently ran MiXCR on the RT-PCR reads; one entry per CDR3 protein. The sample gives a few hundred thousand distinct CDR3 sequences, 10% to 12% of which show up once; 9.5% to 12% is in the top ten. This sample also appeared in a second study, on T cells expressing NK-cell markers. According to that study: 5'RACE template switching built TCR beta cDNA with unique molecular identifiers. As a fraction of CD8+ T cells, dominant NKG2C+ clonotypes reached about 1.0-7.5% in six donors.

The chain carries TRBV29-1 and TRBJ1-1; D uncertain. This TCR came from a man aged 50 or older who received an inactivated influenza vaccine. Sequencing was performed on PBMCs from blood, taken on the day of vaccination. This chain's CDR3 is CSGGGMSGTEAFF. The CDR3 DNA reads as TGCAGCGGTGGAGGAATGTCGGGTACTGAAGCTTTCTTT.